The 17 T cell receptor beta chains listed next were all sequenced from one sample in a study of T cell repertoires in cytomegalovirus infection. TCRdb itself ran the reads through MiXCR, one entry per CDR3 protein. Among around 310,000 distinct CDR3 sequences listed, approximately 32% were seen once. Antigen specificity for these receptors is unknown. The input for sequencing was cultured PBMCs, taken from culture after CMV antigen stimulation. These receptors all stem from a human donor in good health (CMV status not recorded). Some clones in this sample may be carry-over from other donors' samples.

The gene calls are TRBV6-8 and TRBJ1-2; D call uncertain. Germline loops: CDR1 MNHGY, CDR2 SAAAGT. The V end was cut by 2 bases, the J end by 0 bases, with 4 bases between. CDR3 size: 13 residues. The CDR3 loop reads CASSYGTNYGYTF. Written as DNA, the CDR3 is TGTGCCAGCAGTTACGGAACTAACTATGGCTACACCTTC.

This clonotype was counted many times. V gene TRBV28 combines with J gene TRBJ1-5; D is uncertain. CDR1 is MDHEN and CDR2 is SYDVKM in the germline V gene. The length of the CDR3 is 14 residues. V lost 5 bases and J lost 3, with 11 bases in between. CDR3 nucleotide sequence: TGTGCCAGCAGTGCGTACAGTACCAATCAGCCCCAGCATTTT. Translated: CASSAYSTNQPQHF.

The chain carries TRBV5-1 and TRBJ2-1; possible D gene TRBD2, 6 bases. The CDR3 loop spans 15 amino acids. Germline V lookup: CDR1 SGHRS, CDR2 YFSETQ. Trimming stripped 1 base from V and 4 bases from J, with 12 bases between. The CDR3, as DNA: TGCGCCAGCAGCTTGTTGGCGGGGAATTACAATGAGCAGTTCTTC. It translates to CASSLLAGNYNEQFF.

The rearrangement uses TRBV5-5 and TRBJ2-7, with 9 positions matching TRBD1. From germline, CDR1 is SGHKS and CDR2 YYEKEE (reference sequence). This CDR3 contains 16 residues. Trimming took 4 bases from V and 3 from J; bases not matched to a gene: 11. The CDR3 loop is CASSPVAGQGLYEQYF. The CDR3 region has the DNA TGTGCCAGCAGCCCTGTGGCGGGACAGGGTCTCTACGAGCAGTACTTC.

This clonotype was picked up a small number of times. The CDR3 sequence is CASSKDRGNYEQYF. CDR3 coding DNA: TGTGCCAGCAGTAAGGACAGGGGGAACTACGAGCAGTACTTC. This chain links TRBV7-2 with TRBJ2-7, with 10 positions matching TRBD1. Trimming removed 6 bases from V and 3 bases from J; junction bases left unmatched: 5. Germline V gene lookup returns CDR1 SGHTA and CDR2 FQGNSA. The CDR3 length is 14 residues.

The chain couples TRBV19 to TRBJ2-7; D call uncertain. Germline V gene sequence: CDR1 LNHDA, CDR2 SQIVND (reference sequence). The V and J ends lost 3 bases and 3 bases respectively, with 15 bases between them. This CDR3 is built from 15 residues. The CDR3 sequence is CASSIGRTGHYEQYF. In nucleotides, the CDR3 is TGTGCCAGTAGTATTGGTAGGACCGGTCACTACGAGCAGTACTTC.

This clonotype appeared a few times. This chain connects TRBV19 to TRBJ1-1; D unclear. The germline gives CDR1 LNHDA, CDR2 SQIVND (reference sequence). The V gene lost 5 bases and the J gene lost 1 base, with 14 bases spanning the gap. CDR3 size: 15 residues. This CDR3 is CASSPRERGNTEAFF. CDR3 nucleotides: TGTGCCAGTAGTCCAAGGGAGAGAGGGAACACTGAAGCTTTCTTT.

On this clonotype: This could be a read error, since a much larger clone is one nucleotide away. The rearrangement links TRBV20-1 to TRBJ2-7; TRBD1 matches at 7 bases. The germline V gene has CDR1 DFQATT and CDR2 SNEGSKA (reference sequence). This CDR3 region has 12 residues. The J segment lost 3 bases and the V segment lost 3 bases, leaving 2 bases of the junction unmatched. CDR3 sequence reads: CSARPGGYEQYF. CDR3 nucleotides: TGCAGTGCTAGGCCAGGGGGCTACGAGCAGTACTTC.

The rearrangement links TRBV15 to TRBJ1-1; unclear D gene. The CDR3 has 13 amino acids. Germline CDR1 reads LNHNV; CDR2 reads YYDKDF (reference sequence). With 5 bases removed from V and 1 base from J, the gap between germline ends came to 8 bases. The DNA of the CDR3 is TGTGCCACCAGCGTTACCCCGAACACTGAAGCTTTCTTT. Residues: CATSVTPNTEAFF.

This clonotype occurred a few times. This chain joins TRBV6-8 and TRBJ2-5, with 8 bases that match TRBD1. Germline CDR1 reads MNHGY; CDR2 reads SAAAGT. V lost 4 bases to trimming and J lost 12 bases; unmatched junction nucleotides: 13. This CDR3 spans 14 amino acids. CDR3 nucleotide sequence: TGTGCCAGCAGTTTGGCCGGGACAGGCCGACAAGAGTACTTC. Amino acids: CASSLAGTGRQEYF.

This sequence joins TRBV5-4 and TRBJ1-3; D is uncertain. The CDR3 spans 13 residues. Germline CDR1 is SGHNT and CDR2 is YYREEE (reference sequence). V was shortened by 3 bases and J by 1 base, with 5 bases between the two germline ends. The CDR3 DNA reads TGTGCCAGCAGCTACGGGTCTGGAAACACCATATATTTT. This sequence encodes CASSYGSGNTIYF.

The chain is built from TRBV11-2 and TRBJ1-4; maybe TRBD1 (6 bases). V shed 6 bases and J shed 8 bases, with 16 bases lying between them. This CDR3 comprises 14 residues. Germline CDR1 is SGHAT and CDR2 is FQNNGV. In DNA, the CDR3 is TGTGCCAGCAGTTATAGACAGGCCCAGGAAAAACTGTTTTTT. Residues: CASSYRQAQEKLFF.

The chain couples TRBV28 to TRBJ2-5; perhaps TRBD2 as D (6 bases). Per the germline V gene, CDR1 is MDHEN and CDR2 is SYDVKM. The V end was cut by 3 bases, the J end by 3 bases, with 23 bases between. The CDR3 sequence is 18 residues long. This CDR3 is CASSFAGGISSGEETQYF. CDR3 DNA: TGTGCCAGCAGTTTCGCTGGGGGAATAAGCTCGGGGGAAGAGACCCAGTACTTC.

The V gene is TRBV27, the J gene TRBJ1-4, with 8 bases identical to TRBD1. The junction had 3 bases not matched to a gene; V was cut back by 2 bases and J by 4 bases. The CDR3 has 15 amino acids. Germline CDR1 and CDR2: MNHEY and SMNVEV (reference sequence). The CDR3 sequence: CASSLGQGRNEKLFF. In nucleotides, the CDR3 is TGTGCCAGCAGTTTAGGACAGGGTCGTAATGAAAAACTGTTTTTT.

The chain recombines TRBV6-6 with TRBJ2-7; D remains ambiguous. The CDR3 consists of 14 residues. CDR1 MNHNY and CDR2 SVGAGI come from the germline V gene (reference sequence). Deletions cut 2 bases from V and 7 bases from J, with 15 bases between. CDR3 DNA sequence: TGTGCCAGCAGTTACCCTGGGCAGCCTCGGGAGCAGTACTTC. It yields the protein CASSYPGQPREQYF.

This clonotype was counted between two and nine times. This chain links TRBV7-8 with TRBJ2-1; TRBD1 matches at 9 bases. Germline CDR1 is SGHVS and CDR2 is FQNEAQ. This CDR3 comprises 15 residues. V lost 3 bases, J lost 5 bases, and 5 bases stayed unmatched. The CDR3 bases are TGTGCCAGCAGCTTGGACAGGGGAATCCACAATGAGCAGTTCTTC. This encodes CASSLDRGIHNEQFF.

The chain employs TRBV27 and TRBJ1-2; 9 nucleotides line up with TRBD1. This CDR3 region has 16 residues. V shed 2 bases and J 2 bases; nucleotides not matched to a gene: 6. Germline CDR1 and CDR2: MNHEY and SMNVEV (reference sequence). CDR3 DNA sequence: TGTGCCAGCAGTTTAGTGTGGACAGGGGCCAACTATGGCTACACCTTC. It specifies CASSLVWTGANYGYTF.